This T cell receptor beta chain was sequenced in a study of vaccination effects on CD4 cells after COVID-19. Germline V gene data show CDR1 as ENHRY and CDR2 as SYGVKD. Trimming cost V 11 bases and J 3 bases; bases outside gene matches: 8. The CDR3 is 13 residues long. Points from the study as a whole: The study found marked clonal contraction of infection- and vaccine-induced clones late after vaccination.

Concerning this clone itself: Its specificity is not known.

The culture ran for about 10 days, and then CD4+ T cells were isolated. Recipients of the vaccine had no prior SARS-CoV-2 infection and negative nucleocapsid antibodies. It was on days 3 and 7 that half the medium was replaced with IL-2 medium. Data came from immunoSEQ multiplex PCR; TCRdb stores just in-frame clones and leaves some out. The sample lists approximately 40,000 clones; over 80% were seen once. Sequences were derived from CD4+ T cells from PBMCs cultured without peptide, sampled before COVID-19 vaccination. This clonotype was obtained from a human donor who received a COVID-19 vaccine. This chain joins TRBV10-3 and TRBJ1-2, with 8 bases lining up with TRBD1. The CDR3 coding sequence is TGTGCCGCCGGACAGGGTAACGACTATGGCTACACCTTC. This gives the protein CAAGQGNDYGYTF.